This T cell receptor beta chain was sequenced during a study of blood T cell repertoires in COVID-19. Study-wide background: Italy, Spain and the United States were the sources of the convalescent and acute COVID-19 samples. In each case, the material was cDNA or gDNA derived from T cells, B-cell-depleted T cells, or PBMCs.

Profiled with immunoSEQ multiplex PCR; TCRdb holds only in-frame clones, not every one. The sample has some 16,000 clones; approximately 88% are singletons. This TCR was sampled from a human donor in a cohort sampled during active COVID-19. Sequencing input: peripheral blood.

The CDR3 loop is CASTLQGAYGYTF. CDR3 coding DNA: TGTGCCAGCACCCTACAGGGAGCCTATGGCTACACCTTC. The chain carries TRBV11-2 and TRBJ1-2; D might be TRBD1 (6 bases). The CDR3 runs to 13 residues. V lost 7 bases to trimming and J lost 4 bases, with 13 bases between them. Per germline, CDR1 SGHAT and CDR2 FQNNGV.